This entry is about one T cell receptor beta chain. Amplified material comprised TCR beta CDR3 regions derived from RNA transcripts. RT-PCR in the first round used HTBI primers; a second-round multiplex PCR followed. TCRdb independently ran MiXCR on the multiplex PCR reads; one entry per CDR3 protein. This table has approximately 640,000 distinct CDR3 sequences, about two fifths appearing once. These data are taken from a study of Graves' ophthalmopathy and Graves' hyperthyroidism. There are 12 residues in the CDR3. Germline V gives CDR1 SGDLS, CDR2 YYNGEE. The clonotype comes from an adult man with Graves' ophthalmopathy. Sequences were obtained from peripheral blood. The chain joins TRBV9 to TRBJ2-7, with D possibly matching TRBD2 (5 bases). The DNA end is more similar to TRBJ2-1, so the J call may be wrong. CDR3 nucleotide sequence: TGTGCCAGCAGCGCAGCGGCGAATGAGCAGTTCTTC. Translating it yields CASSAAANEQFF.